This TCR beta chain was observed in a study of a mutant IDH1 vaccine in newly diagnosed glioma. Background on the study: V12 corresponded to week 35 and V13 to week 47.

Time point given: week 47, end of study. Each vaccine dose was 300 ug of mutant IDH1 20-mer peptide, with topical imiquimod. Libraries were prepared by immunoSEQ multiplex PCR; TCRdb keeps only in-frame clonotypes and omits some of them. The sample contains tens of thousands of clones, about three quarters of which appear only once. As regards this clone: Antigen unknown.

Sequenced here: PBMCs, sampled from a glioma patient whose treatment included an IDH1 peptide vaccine. The TCR was taken from a woman between 40 and 50 years old with glioma. Some clones in this sample may be carry-over from other donors' samples.

The CDR3 DNA is TGTGCCAGCAGCCAAGATCTTTCGGGGACTGGGGCCAACGTCCTGACTTTC. Encoded protein: CASSQDLSGTGANVLTF. The gene calls are TRBV4-2 and TRBJ2-6; D might be TRBD2 (5 bases). CDR1 is LGHNA and CDR2 is YNFKEQ in the germline V gene. V lost 0 bases and J lost 2, with 11 bases in between. There are 17 residues in the CDR3.